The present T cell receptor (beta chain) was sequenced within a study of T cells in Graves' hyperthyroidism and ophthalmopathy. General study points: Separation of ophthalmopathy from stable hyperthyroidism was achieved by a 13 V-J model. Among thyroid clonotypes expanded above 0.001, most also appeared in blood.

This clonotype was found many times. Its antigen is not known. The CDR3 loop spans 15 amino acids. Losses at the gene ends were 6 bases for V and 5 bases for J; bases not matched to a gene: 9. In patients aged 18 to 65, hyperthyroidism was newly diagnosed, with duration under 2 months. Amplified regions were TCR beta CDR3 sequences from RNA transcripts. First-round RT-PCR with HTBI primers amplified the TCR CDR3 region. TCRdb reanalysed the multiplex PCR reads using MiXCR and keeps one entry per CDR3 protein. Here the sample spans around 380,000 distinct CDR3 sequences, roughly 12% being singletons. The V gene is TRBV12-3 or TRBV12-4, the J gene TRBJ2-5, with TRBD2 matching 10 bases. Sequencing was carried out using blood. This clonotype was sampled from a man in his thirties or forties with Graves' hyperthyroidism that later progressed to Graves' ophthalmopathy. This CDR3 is CASSPAGGPRETQYF. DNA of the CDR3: TGTGCCAGCAGCCCAGCGGGGGGGCCTCGGGAGACCCAGTACTTC.